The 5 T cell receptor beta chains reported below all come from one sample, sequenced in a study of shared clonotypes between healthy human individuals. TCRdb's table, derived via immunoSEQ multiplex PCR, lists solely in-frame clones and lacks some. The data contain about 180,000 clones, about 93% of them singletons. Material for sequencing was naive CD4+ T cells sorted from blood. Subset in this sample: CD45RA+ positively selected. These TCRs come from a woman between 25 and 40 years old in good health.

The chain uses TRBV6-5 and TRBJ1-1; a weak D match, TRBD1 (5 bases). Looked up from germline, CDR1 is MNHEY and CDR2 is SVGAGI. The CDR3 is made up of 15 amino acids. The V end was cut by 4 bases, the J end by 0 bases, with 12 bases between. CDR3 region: CASSWGGTLNTEAFF. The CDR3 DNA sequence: TGTGCCAGCAGTTGGGGGGGGACGTTGAACACTGAAGCTTTCTTT.

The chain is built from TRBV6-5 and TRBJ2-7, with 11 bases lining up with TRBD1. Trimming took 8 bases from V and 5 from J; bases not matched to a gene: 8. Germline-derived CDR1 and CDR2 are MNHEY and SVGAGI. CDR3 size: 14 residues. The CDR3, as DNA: TGTGCCAGCCGAGGACAGGGGGCTTTCCACGAGCAGTACTTC. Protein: CASRGQGAFHEQYF.

The CDR3 nucleotides read TGTGCCAGCAGCGTGGACATCGCAGCCCTCTATGGCTACACCTTC. Translation: CASSVDIAALYGYTF. This rearrangement joins TRBV5-4 to TRBJ1-2; D perhaps matches TRBD1 (5 bases). CDR1 is SGHNT, CDR2 YYREEE, per germline (reference sequence). This CDR3 spans 15 amino acids. Trimming took off 4 bases at V and 4 bases at J, with 17 bases between the two ends.

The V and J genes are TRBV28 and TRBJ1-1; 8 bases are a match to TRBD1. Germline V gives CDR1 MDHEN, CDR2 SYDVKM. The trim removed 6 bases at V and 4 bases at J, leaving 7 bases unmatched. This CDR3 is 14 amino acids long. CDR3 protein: CASSGQGIGTEAFF. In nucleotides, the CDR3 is TGTGCCAGCAGCGGACAGGGCATAGGCACTGAAGCTTTCTTT.

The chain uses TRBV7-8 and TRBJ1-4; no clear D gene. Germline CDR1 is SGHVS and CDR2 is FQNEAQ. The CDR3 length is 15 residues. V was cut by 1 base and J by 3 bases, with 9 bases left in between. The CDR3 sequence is CASSLELSPNEKLFF. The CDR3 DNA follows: TGTGCCAGCAGCTTAGAACTGTCCCCTAATGAAAAACTGTTTTTT.